A selection of T cell receptor beta chains follows, all from one sample in a study of shared T cell receptors in the human thymus. Generated by immunoSEQ multiplex PCR, the TCRdb table keeps only in-frame clones and is missing some. Of 640,000 or so clones detected, around 87% appear once; the ten largest clones hold approximately 0.0097%. These data also featured in a second study, about human thymus T cells.

Sequencing input: thymocytes. These receptors were obtained from a boy less than two years old with a congenital heart defect. The CDR3 runs from the conserved cysteine through the conserved F or W. A D gene is named only where the DNA matches it firmly. Not every row has a clone size; where given, it reads once, few, many or a size class.

j_gene: TRBJ2-1
v_gene: TRBV5-6
abundance: .
d_gene: .
CDR3nt: TGTGCCAGCAGCGCTATGGAGGGGGCGGACAATGAGCAGTTCTTC
CDR3aa: CASSAMEGADNEQFF

j_gene: TRBJ2-6
v_gene: TRBV11-2
abundance: .
d_gene: .
CDR3nt: TGTGCCAGCAGCCTAGCCTACCCTCCAGGGTCAGGGGCCAACGTCCTGACTTTC
CDR3aa: CASSLAYPPGSGANVLTF

j_gene: TRBJ2-3
v_gene: TRBV30
abundance: .
d_gene: .
CDR3nt: TGTGCCTGGAGTTTCGGACAGCTTTGGGACACAGATACGCAGTATTTT
CDR3aa: CAWSFGQLWDTDTQYF

j_gene: TRBJ2-5
v_gene: TRBV5-1
abundance: .
d_gene: TRBD1
CDR3nt: TGCGCCAGCAGCCCGGGACAGTTCCAAGAGACCCAGTACTTC
CDR3aa: CASSPGQFQETQYF

j_gene: TRBJ2-1
v_gene: TRBV10-2
abundance: few
d_gene: TRBD2
CDR3nt: TGCGCCAGCAGTGAGCGGACTAGCGGGAGTAATGAGCAGTTCTTC
CDR3aa: CASSERTSGSNEQFF

j_gene: TRBJ2-1
v_gene: TRBV2
abundance: .
d_gene: TRBD2
CDR3nt: TGTGCCAGCAGAGCCCCGACTAGCGGGGGGGCCAATGAGCAGTTCTTC
CDR3aa: CASRAPTSGGANEQFF

j_gene: TRBJ2-1
v_gene: TRBV14
abundance: once
d_gene: TRBD2
CDR3nt: TGTGCCAGCAGCCAAGATCTACGACTAGCGGGAGGAGGGGCCTACAATGAGCAGTTCTTC
CDR3aa: CASSQDLRLAGGGAYNEQFF

j_gene: TRBJ2-7
v_gene: TRBV15
abundance: .
d_gene: TRBD1
CDR3nt: TGTGCCACCAGCAGGGACAGGGGGCGAGTCTACGAGCAGTACTTC
CDR3aa: CATSRDRGRVYEQYF

j_gene: TRBJ2-7
v_gene: TRBV7-4
abundance: few
d_gene: TRBD1
CDR3nt: TGTGCCAGCAGCTCAGACAGGGGGCAGGACTTC
CDR3aa: CASSSDRGQDF

j_gene: TRBJ1-5
v_gene: TRBV4-1
abundance: .
d_gene: .
CDR3nt: TGCGCCAGCAGCCAAGCGGGACAACCCAATCAGCCCCAGCATTTT
CDR3aa: CASSQAGQPNQPQHF

j_gene: TRBJ2-7
v_gene: TRBV9
abundance: once
d_gene: TRBD1
CDR3nt: TGTGCCAGCAGCGGGACAGGGGAGGAGCGCGACGAGCAGTACTTC
CDR3aa: CASSGTGEERDEQYF

j_gene: TRBJ2-1
v_gene: TRBV27
abundance: .
d_gene: .
CDR3nt: TGTGCCAGCAGTTTAATTTTAGATTCTGACTGGAGCTCCTACAATGAGCAGTTCTTC
CDR3aa: CASSLILDSDWSSYNEQFF

j_gene: TRBJ1-6
v_gene: TRBV7-2
abundance: .
d_gene: .
CDR3nt: TGTGCGAGCACGCCAACGAAAGACTTAGAGAATTCACCCCTCCACTTT
CDR3aa: CASTPTKDLENSPLHF

j_gene: TRBJ2-3
v_gene: TRBV5-6
abundance: .
d_gene: .
CDR3nt: TGTGCCAGCAGCTTGGCCTCAGATACGCAGTATTTT
CDR3aa: CASSLASDTQYF

j_gene: TRBJ1-3
v_gene: TRBV10-3
abundance: .
d_gene: .
CDR3nt: TGTGCCATCTGGACAGTCTCTGGAAACACCATATATTTT
CDR3aa: CAIWTVSGNTIYF

j_gene: TRBJ1-1
v_gene: TRBV19
abundance: .
d_gene: .
CDR3nt: TGTGCCAGTAGTCCCGACAGACTGAACACTGAAGCTTTCTTT
CDR3aa: CASSPDRLNTEAFF

j_gene: TRBJ2-7
v_gene: TRBV5-1
abundance: .
d_gene: .
CDR3nt: TGCGCCAGCAGCTCACGACAGGGAGGCCCCTACGAGCAGTACTTC
CDR3aa: CASSSRQGGPYEQYF

j_gene: TRBJ2-3
v_gene: TRBV28
abundance: .
d_gene: .
CDR3nt: TGTGCCAGCAGGCAGACGGACTCAAGGACAGATACGCAGTATTTT
CDR3aa: CASRQTDSRTDTQYF

j_gene: TRBJ2-4
v_gene: TRBV10-3
abundance: .
d_gene: TRBD1
CDR3nt: TGTGCCATCAGTGAGACTACTACAGGGGGCGCCGCCAAAAACATTCAGTACTTC
CDR3aa: CAISETTTGGAAKNIQYF

j_gene: TRBJ2-1
v_gene: TRBV4-2
abundance: .
d_gene: TRBD1
CDR3nt: TGTGCCAGCAGCCAAGATGGGGACGAGACAGGGAACAATGAGCAGTTCTTC
CDR3aa: CASSQDGDETGNNEQFF

j_gene: TRBJ1-2
v_gene: TRBV12-5
abundance: .
d_gene: TRBD1
CDR3nt: TGTGCTAGTGCCCGGGACAGGGGGCTTGCTGGCTACACCTTC
CDR3aa: CASARDRGLAGYTF

j_gene: TRBJ2-7
v_gene: TRBV29-1
abundance: .
d_gene: .
CDR3nt: TGCAGCGTTGACGGAGCGGAGCCCTACGAGCAGTACTTC
CDR3aa: CSVDGAEPYEQYF

j_gene: TRBJ2-7
v_gene: TRBV28
abundance: .
d_gene: .
CDR3nt: TGTGCCAGCAGTCCCTCGACCTTAGTGGCGCTACTACGATGGGTGTACTTC
CDR3aa: CASSPSTLVALLRWVYF

j_gene: TRBJ1-4
v_gene: TRBV9
abundance: .
d_gene: TRBD1
CDR3nt: TGTGCCAGCAGCGTGGGACAGGCCTTTGCAACTAATGAAAAACTGTTTTTT
CDR3aa: CASSVGQAFATNEKLFF

j_gene: TRBJ1-1
v_gene: TRBV13
abundance: .
d_gene: .
CDR3nt: TGTGCCAGCAGCCCCCTGTCGGGGGTCGGCACTGAAGCTTTCTTT
CDR3aa: CASSPLSGVGTEAFF

j_gene: TRBJ2-7
v_gene: TRBV4-3
abundance: .
d_gene: TRBD2
CDR3nt: TGCGCCAGCAGCCCAACGGCGGGCCTAGCGGGATATTTCTACGAGCAGTACTTC
CDR3aa: CASSPTAGLAGYFYEQYF

j_gene: TRBJ2-1
v_gene: TRBV28
abundance: .
d_gene: TRBD2
CDR3nt: TGTGCCAGCAGTCACCCAGGCGGTAGCGGGAGGCCTAGTGAGCAGTTCTTC
CDR3aa: CASSHPGGSGRPSEQFF

j_gene: TRBJ2-1
v_gene: TRBV19
abundance: .
d_gene: .
CDR3nt: TGTGCCAGTATCGCGCCCCCCAATGAGCAGTTCTTC
CDR3aa: CASIAPPNEQFF

j_gene: TRBJ2-7
v_gene: TRBV21-1
abundance: .
d_gene: .
CDR3nt: TGTGCCAGCAGCAACTGGCGTGCGGGGTGTTTCTACGAGCAGTACTTC
CDR3aa: CASSNWRAGCFYEQYF

j_gene: TRBJ2-3
v_gene: TRBV4-1
abundance: .
d_gene: TRBD2
CDR3nt: TGCGCCAGCAGCCAAGATGAGCGGGGGGGCCGCGCAGATACGCAGTATTTT
CDR3aa: CASSQDERGGRADTQYF

j_gene: TRBJ2-7
v_gene: TRBV4-3
abundance: .
d_gene: TRBD1
CDR3nt: TGCGCCAGCAGCCAAGGGTCCGGACAGGGAGGTCCCTACGAGCAGTACTTC
CDR3aa: CASSQGSGQGGPYEQYF